A single count supports the clone carrying this T cell receptor beta chain. This CDR3 has 14 residues. The V gene end was trimmed by 8 bases and the J gene end by 9 bases; junction bases not matched to a gene: 12. The germline gives CDR1 SEHNR, CDR2 FQNEAQ (reference sequence). The source of the sample is a study of T cells after yellow fever vaccination. TCRdb reprocessed the 5' RACE reads with MiXCR, giving one entry per CDR3 protein. The profile shows approximately 600,000 distinct CDR3 sequences, 12% of them singletons. Source: PBMCs, taken on the day of the yellow fever booster vaccination. The TCR sequence derives from a man aged 25-45 years who received the YFV17D yellow fever vaccine. This chain links TRBV7-9 with TRBJ2-1, with 8 nucleotides matching TRBD2. The CDR3 region has the DNA TGTGCCAGCCACGAAACGGGAGGGCCCGCTGAGCAGTTCTTC. This sequence encodes CASHETGGPAEQFF.